This T cell receptor beta chain was obtained from a study of blood T cell repertoires in COVID-19. Overall study context: T cells, B-cell-depleted T cells, or PBMCs provided the cDNA or gDNA that served as material.

The repertoire was sequenced with immunoSEQ multiplex PCR; TCRdb's copy has only in-frame clones and lacks some. The sample yields 200,000 to 250,000 clones, 90% seen once. Germline CDR1 SGDLS, CDR2 YYNGEE. There are 17 residues in the CDR3. The germline V and J ends were trimmed by 0 bases and 2 bases, with 15 bases remaining between them. The cohort comprised adults aged roughly 18 to 95 years residing in approximately 22 US areas. The rearrangement uses TRBV9 and TRBJ1-3; no firm D call. Material: PBMCs or T cells enriched from blood (not recorded which). This TCR was sampled from a man aged 25-45 years who had been exposed to COVID-19. The CDR3 loop is CASSVEGGVRAGNTIYF. The CDR3 bases are TGTGCCAGCAGCGTAGAGGGCGGGGTGAGGGCTGGAAACACCATATATTTT.